Shown below are 27 T cell receptor beta chains from a single sample sequenced in a study of blood T cell repertoires in COVID-19. Clones were read by immunoSEQ multiplex PCR, and TCRdb kept only the in-frame ones, dropping some. The table lists about 380,000 clones, roughly 77% of them singletons. The sequenced sample consisted of peripheral blood. The receptor set was obtained from a human donor with acute or convalescent COVID-19. The donor label of this sample is uncertain.

This chain uses TRBV3-1 (or the pseudogene TRBV3-2) with TRBJ2-6; D is unresolved. Trimming took 2 bases from V and 3 from J, leaving 8 bases between them. The V gene's germline CDR1 is LGHDT and CDR2 YNNKEL (reference sequence). The CDR3 totals 15 residues. The DNA of the CDR3 is TGTGCCAGCAGCCAATACTCGTTTGGGGCCAACGTCCTGACTTTC. Its protein is CASSQYSFGANVLTF.

The chain recombines TRBV6-2 or TRBV6-3 with TRBJ2-1; 11 bases agree with TRBD2. CDR1 MNHEY and CDR2 SVGEGT come from the germline V gene. This CDR3 comprises 16 residues. V gave up 5 bases and J gave up 7 bases; unmatched junction bases: 10. The CDR3 DNA is TGTGCCAGCAGTACACTTAGCGGGGGGGCCAGGAATGAGCAGTTCTTC. Its translation is CASSTLSGGARNEQFF.

V is TRBV6-5 and J is TRBJ1-5; D is perhaps TRBD1 (5 bases). V lost 5 bases to trimming and J lost 5 bases, with 13 bases between them. The CDR3 is 14 amino acids. Germline V gives CDR1 MNHEY, CDR2 SVGAGI. CDR3 residues: CASSRGRGDQPQHF. Here the CDR3 DNA reads TGTGCCAGCAGTAGGGGCCGGGGGGATCAGCCCCAGCATTTT.

The DNA of the CDR3 is TGTGCCAGCAGCCCAAAACCCGGGACAGGGGGCAGGCGCAGTGGCTACACCTTC. This gives the protein CASSPKPGTGGRRSGYTF. The chain employs TRBV7-2 and TRBJ1-2; 12 bases align to TRBD1. J gave up 7 bases and V 5 bases, and 17 bases lay outside the gene matches. Germline CDR1 and CDR2: SGHTA and FQGNSA. This CDR3 is 18 amino acids long.

This clone was counted a single time. V gene TRBV5-4 combines with J gene TRBJ2-2; the match to TRBD2 covers 7 bases. CDR3 length: 16 amino acids. The V and J ends lost 0 bases and 3 bases, in that order; junction bases with no gene match: 5. Germline values: CDR1 SGHNT, CDR2 YYREEE (reference sequence). CDR3 coding DNA: TGTGCCAGCAGCTTGGGCCCTAGCGGCGACACCGGGGAGCTGTTTTTT. Protein sequence: CASSLGPSGDTGELFF.

The chain recombines TRBV7-9 with TRBJ2-2; TRBD1 is a possible D gene (5 bases). V dropped 2 bases and J dropped 5 bases, with 15 bases sitting between them. Germline V lookup: CDR1 SEHNR, CDR2 FQNEAQ (reference sequence). The CDR3 is 16 residues long. CDR3 protein: CASSLSAGFFTGELFF. The CDR3 coding sequence is TGTGCCAGCAGCTTATCGGCAGGGTTCTTTACCGGGGAGCTGTTTTTT.

This clone was counted between two and nine times. The chain links TRBV7-6 to TRBJ2-1, with 8 bases matching TRBD1. V trimming: 5 bases; J trimming: 4 bases; junction bases outside the gene matches: 10. Germline loops: CDR1 SGHVS, CDR2 FNYEAQ. This CDR3 has 16 amino acids. DNA of the CDR3: TGTGCCAGCAGCGCCCAACAGGGGGAGTCTTACAATGAGCAGTTCTTC. Translation: CASSAQQGESYNEQFF. Full variable domain (rest looked up from reference TRBV7-6 and TRBJ2-1): GAGVSQSPRYKVTKRGQDVALRCDPISGHVSLYWYRQALGQGPEFLTYFNYEAQQDKSGLPNDRFSAERPEGSISTLTIQRTEQRDSAMYRCASSAQQGESYNEQFFGPGTRLTVL.

The genes are TRBV20-1 and TRBJ1-5; 8 bases align to TRBD1. The CDR3 is 14 residues long. Germline loops: CDR1 DFQATT, CDR2 SNEGSKA (reference sequence). V trimming: 3 bases; J trimming: 4 bases; junction bases outside the gene matches: 5. DNA of the CDR3: TGCAGTGCTAGTGGACAGGGTAAGAATCAGCCCCAGCATTTT. This codes for CSASGQGKNQPQHF.

Written as DNA, the CDR3 is TGTGCCAGCAGTTTAAACAGTCGACCCTCTGGAAACACCATATATTTT. It codes for CASSLNSRPSGNTIYF. The V and J genes are TRBV27 and TRBJ1-3; D ambiguous. V was clipped by 2 bases and J by 0 bases, with 11 bases between them. The V gene's germline CDR1 is MNHEY and CDR2 SMNVEV (reference sequence). The CDR3 runs 16 residues.

The rearrangement links TRBV29-1 to TRBJ2-1; D is perhaps TRBD1 (5 bases). Germline V CDR1 and CDR2: SQVTM, ANQGSEA. CDR3 length: 14 residues. V lost 5 bases, J lost 0 bases, and 11 bases lay in between. The CDR3 DNA reads TGCAGCGTTAAGGACACGAGCTCCTACAATGAGCAGTTCTTC. Translating gives CSVKDTSSYNEQFF.

The J gene is TRBJ2-5, the V gene TRBV5-1, with TRBD1 identical over 7 bases. Germline values: CDR1 SGHRS, CDR2 YFSETQ. The V and J ends lost 0 bases and 1 base, in that order; junction bases with no gene match: 9. The CDR3 consists of 17 residues. CDR3 region: CASSLDLGRGSQETQYF. Here the CDR3 DNA reads TGCGCCAGCAGCTTGGATTTGGGCAGGGGGAGCCAAGAGACCCAGTACTTC.

The chain joins TRBV29-1 to TRBJ1-3, with D possibly matching TRBD1 (5 bases). The CDR3 extends over 11 amino acids. Deletions cut 6 bases from V and 10 bases from J, with 13 bases between. The germline V gene has CDR1 SQVTM and CDR2 ANQGSEA. The CDR3 DNA sequence: TGCAGCGTGGGGGGGGGACCTACCATATATTTT. The encoded protein is CSVGGGPTIYF.

The CDR3 here is CASSLTTGSGAYYNEQFF. The CDR3, as DNA: TGCGCCAGCAGCTTGACGACAGGCTCAGGGGCCTACTACAATGAGCAGTTCTTC. The chain is built from TRBV5-1 and TRBJ2-1; TRBD1 is a possible D gene (6 bases). CDR1 is SGHRS and CDR2 is YFSETQ in the germline V gene. The ends were cut back, 1 base at V and 3 bases at J, with 20 bases in the middle. There are 18 residues in the CDR3.

This chain uses TRBV6-5 with TRBJ1-5, with no clear D. CDR1 MNHEY and CDR2 SVGAGI come from the germline V gene. CDR3 length equals 14 residues. Trimming stripped 6 bases from V and 2 bases from J, with 11 bases between. This CDR3 is CASRLRRGNQPQHF. For the CDR3, the DNA is TGTGCCAGCAGGCTCAGGCGGGGCAATCAGCCCCAGCATTTT.

The chain has TRBV10-3 and TRBJ1-1; tentative D call: TRBD1 (6 bases). The CDR3 sequence is 13 residues long. Germline loops: CDR1 ENHRY, CDR2 SYGVKD. Between the trimmed V and J ends, which lost 7 bases and 5 bases, there was a span of 14 bases. In nucleotides, the CDR3 is TGTGCCATCAAGCCAGGGGTGAGTACTGAAGCTTTCTTT. This sequence encodes CAIKPGVSTEAFF.

CDR3: CASSLGLYNEQFF. The CDR3 nucleotides read TGTGCCAGCAGCTTAGGTCTTTACAATGAGCAGTTCTTC. The chain links TRBV11-2 to TRBJ2-1, with D hard to call. The CDR3 is 13 residues long. Germline loops: CDR1 SGHAT, CDR2 FQNNGV. V gave up 1 base and J gave up 4 bases, with 5 bases separating them.

This rearrangement joins TRBV10-2 to TRBJ2-2; 7 positions agree with TRBD1. J was trimmed by 3 bases and V by 6 bases; bases with no gene match: 1. Germline V gene data show CDR1 as WSHSY and CDR2 as SAAADI. CDR3 length: 13 residues. CDR3 sequence reads: CASRDRYTGELFF. The CDR3 DNA follows: TGCGCCAGCAGGGACAGGTACACCGGGGAGCTGTTTTTT.

The chain combines TRBV28 with TRBJ2-1; 8 bases align to TRBD1. The J segment lost 10 bases and the V segment lost 6 bases, leaving 17 bases of the junction unmatched. Germline V lookup: CDR1 MDHEN, CDR2 SYDVKM. The CDR3 length is 16 residues. The CDR3: CASSTPGTGFRVEQFF. The CDR3 DNA sequence: TGTGCCAGCAGCACTCCCGGGACAGGATTTAGGGTCGAGCAGTTCTTC.

The chain recombines TRBV6-5 with TRBJ2-1, with 10 nucleotides matching TRBD2. The CDR3 is made up of 16 amino acids. Unmatched junction bases numbered 3, after V lost 2 bases and J lost 2 bases. Germline V CDR1 and CDR2: MNHEY, SVGAGI. CDR3 sequence reads: CASSYESGRAYNEQFF. CDR3 bases: TGTGCCAGCAGTTACGAGAGCGGGAGGGCCTACAATGAGCAGTTCTTC.

The table lists this clone with a few counts. The chain couples TRBV10-3 to TRBJ1-5, with D possibly being TRBD1 (5 bases). Germline V CDR1 and CDR2: ENHRY, SYGVKD. The ends were cut back, 6 bases at V and 3 bases at J, with 12 bases in the middle. CDR3 length: 14 amino acids. The CDR3 DNA reads as TGTGCCATCAGAAATCAGGGTGACAATCAGCCCCAGCATTTT. Translated: CAIRNQGDNQPQHF.

The V gene is TRBV2, the J gene TRBJ1-2; no clear D gene. Trimming left V 7 bases short and J 3 bases short, with 12 bases between. The CDR3 sequence is 13 residues long. Germline V lookup: CDR1 SNHLY, CDR2 FYNNEI. In DNA, the CDR3 is TGTGCCAGCATCGAACGGCAGGACTATGGCTACACCTTC. This encodes CASIERQDYGYTF.

The V and J genes are TRBV9 and TRBJ2-1; 11 bases are shared with TRBD2. Germline trimming cut 4 bases from V and 9 bases from J; bases unmatched to any gene: 9. Germline assignment: CDR1 SGDLS and CDR2 YYNGEE. The CDR3 runs to 15 residues. The CDR3 region is CASSTTSGTWIEQFF. The CDR3 nucleotides are TGTGCCAGCAGCACGACTAGCGGGACGTGGATTGAGCAGTTCTTC.

The rearrangement uses TRBV6-6 and TRBJ2-2, with 8 bases that match TRBD1. Germline-derived CDR1 and CDR2 are MNHNY and SVGAGI (reference sequence). This CDR3 region has 15 residues. J gave up 3 bases and V 5 bases, and 5 bases lay outside the gene matches. The CDR3 is CASSKGTGYTGELFF. CDR3 DNA: TGTGCCAGCAGTAAAGGGACAGGCTACACCGGGGAGCTGTTTTTT.

The V gene is TRBV6-2 or TRBV6-3, the J gene TRBJ2-1, with D unresolved. V lost 2 bases, J lost 2 bases, and 4 bases lay in between. Looked up from germline, CDR1 is MNHEY and CDR2 is SVGEGT. CDR3 length: 13 residues. The CDR3 region is CASSYATYNEQFF. CDR3 in DNA: TGTGCCAGCAGTTACGCTACCTACAATGAGCAGTTCTTC.

This clone came up a few times. The chain carries TRBV5-4 and TRBJ2-3, with TRBD2 matching over 8 bases. Germline V gives CDR1 SGHNT, CDR2 YYREEE (reference sequence). After removal of 0 bases from V and 6 bases from J, the junction contained 3 bases not matched to a gene. The CDR3 loop spans 14 amino acids. The CDR3 DNA sequence: TGTGCCAGCAGCTTGGGACTAGCGACGGATACGCAGTATTTT. Its protein product is CASSLGLATDTQYF.

The chain recombines TRBV5-1 with TRBJ2-1; 11 bases are shared with TRBD2. Unmatched junction bases numbered 4, after V lost 4 bases and J lost 4 bases. CDR1 SGHRS and CDR2 YFSETQ come from the germline V gene. The CDR3 spans 15 residues. CDR3 loop: CASSRGLAEYNEQFF. For the CDR3, the DNA is TGCGCCAGCAGCCGGGGACTAGCGGAGTACAATGAGCAGTTCTTC.

This clone appeared a single time. The J gene is TRBJ1-1, the V gene TRBV3-1 (or the pseudogene TRBV3-2), with D possibly being TRBD1 (6 bases). This CDR3 region has 15 residues. The V gene's germline CDR1 is LGHDT and CDR2 YNNKEL (reference sequence). Trimming stripped 4 bases from V and 0 bases from J, with 12 bases between. CDR3 protein: CASSLRGGMNTEAFF. The CDR3 DNA follows: TGTGCCAGCAGCCTGAGGGGGGGCATGAACACTGAAGCTTTCTTT.